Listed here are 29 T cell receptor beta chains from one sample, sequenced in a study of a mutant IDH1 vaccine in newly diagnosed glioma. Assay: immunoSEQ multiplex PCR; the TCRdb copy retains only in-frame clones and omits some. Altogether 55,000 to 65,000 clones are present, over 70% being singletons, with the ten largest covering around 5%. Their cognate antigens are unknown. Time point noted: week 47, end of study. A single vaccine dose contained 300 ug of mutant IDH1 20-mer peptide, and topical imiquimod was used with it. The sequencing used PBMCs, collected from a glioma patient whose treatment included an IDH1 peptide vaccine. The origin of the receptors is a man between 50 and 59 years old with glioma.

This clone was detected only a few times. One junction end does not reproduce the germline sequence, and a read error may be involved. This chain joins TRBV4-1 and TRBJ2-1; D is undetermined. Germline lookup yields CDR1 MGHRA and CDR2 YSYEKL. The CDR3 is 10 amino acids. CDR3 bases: TGCGCCAGCAGCCAAGATAAGTTTGTCTTC. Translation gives CASSQDKFVF.

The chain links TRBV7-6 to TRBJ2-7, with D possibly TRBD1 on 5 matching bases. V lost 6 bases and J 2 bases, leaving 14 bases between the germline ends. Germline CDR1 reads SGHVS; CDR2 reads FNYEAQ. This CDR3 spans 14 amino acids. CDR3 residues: CASSHRGYPYEQYF. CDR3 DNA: TGTGCCAGCAGTCATAGGGGCTACCCCTACGAGCAGTACTTC.

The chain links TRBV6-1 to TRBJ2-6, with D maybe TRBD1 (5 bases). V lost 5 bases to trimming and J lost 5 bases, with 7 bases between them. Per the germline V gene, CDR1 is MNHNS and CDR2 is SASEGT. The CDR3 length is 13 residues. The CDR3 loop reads CASSSDRANVLTF. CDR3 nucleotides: TGTGCCAGCAGTTCGGACAGGGCCAACGTCCTGACTTTC.

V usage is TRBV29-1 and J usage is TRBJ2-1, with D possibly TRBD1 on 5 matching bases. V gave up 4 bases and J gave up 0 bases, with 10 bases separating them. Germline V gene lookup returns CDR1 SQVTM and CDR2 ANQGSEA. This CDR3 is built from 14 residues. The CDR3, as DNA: TGCAGCGTTGTTGCAGGGTACTCCTACAATGAGCAGTTCTTC. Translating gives CSVVAGYSYNEQFF.

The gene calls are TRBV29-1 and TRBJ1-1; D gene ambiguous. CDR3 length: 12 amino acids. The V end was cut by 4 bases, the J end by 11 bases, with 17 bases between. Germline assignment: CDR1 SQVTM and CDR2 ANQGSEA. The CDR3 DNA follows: TGCAGCGTTGCCGGACGGAACACTTGGGCTTTCTTT. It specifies CSVAGRNTWAFF.

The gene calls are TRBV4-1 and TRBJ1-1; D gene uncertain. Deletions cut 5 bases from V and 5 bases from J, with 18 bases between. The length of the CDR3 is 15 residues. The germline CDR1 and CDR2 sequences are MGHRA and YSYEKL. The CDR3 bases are TGCGCCAGCAGCATTACACACGGTCGGGGAACTGAAGCTTTCTTT. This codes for CASSITHGRGTEAFF.

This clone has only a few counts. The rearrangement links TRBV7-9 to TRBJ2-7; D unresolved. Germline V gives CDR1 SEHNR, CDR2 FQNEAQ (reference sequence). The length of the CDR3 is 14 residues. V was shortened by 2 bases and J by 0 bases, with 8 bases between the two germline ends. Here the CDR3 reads CASSLSERSYEQYF. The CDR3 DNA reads TGTGCCAGCAGCTTATCGGAACGCTCCTACGAGCAGTACTTC.

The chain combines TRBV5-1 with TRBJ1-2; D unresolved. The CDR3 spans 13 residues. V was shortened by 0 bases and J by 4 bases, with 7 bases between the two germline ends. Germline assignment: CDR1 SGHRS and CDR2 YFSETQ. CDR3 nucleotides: TGCGCCAGCAGCTTGGAAGCAGCCTATGGCTACACCTTC. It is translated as CASSLEAAYGYTF.

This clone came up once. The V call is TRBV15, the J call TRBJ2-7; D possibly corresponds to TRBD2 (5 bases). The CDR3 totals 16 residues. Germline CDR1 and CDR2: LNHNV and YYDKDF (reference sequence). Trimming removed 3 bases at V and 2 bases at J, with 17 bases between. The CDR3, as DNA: TGTGCCACCAGCAGGGTCTGGGAGCGATTCGCCTACGAGCAGTACTTC. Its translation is CATSRVWERFAYEQYF.

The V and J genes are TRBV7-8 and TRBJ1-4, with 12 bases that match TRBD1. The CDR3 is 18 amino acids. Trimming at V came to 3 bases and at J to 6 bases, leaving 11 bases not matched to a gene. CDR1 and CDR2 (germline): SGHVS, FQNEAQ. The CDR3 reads CASSFGRDRGRPDEKLFF. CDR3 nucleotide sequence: TGTGCCAGCAGCTTCGGCCGGGACAGGGGGCGCCCCGATGAAAAACTGTTTTTT.

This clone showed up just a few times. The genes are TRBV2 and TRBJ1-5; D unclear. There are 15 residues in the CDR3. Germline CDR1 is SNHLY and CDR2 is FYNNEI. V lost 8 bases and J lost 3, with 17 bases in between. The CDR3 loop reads CASSDGEALNQPQHF. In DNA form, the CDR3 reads TGTGCCAGCTCTGACGGCGAAGCGCTCAATCAGCCCCAGCATTTT.

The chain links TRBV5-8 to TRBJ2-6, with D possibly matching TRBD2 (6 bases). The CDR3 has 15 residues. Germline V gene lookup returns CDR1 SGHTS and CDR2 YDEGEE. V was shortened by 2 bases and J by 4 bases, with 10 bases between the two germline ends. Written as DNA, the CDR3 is TGTGCCAGCAGCTTCGGAGGGATCGGGGCCAACGTCCTGACTTTC. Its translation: CASSFGGIGANVLTF.

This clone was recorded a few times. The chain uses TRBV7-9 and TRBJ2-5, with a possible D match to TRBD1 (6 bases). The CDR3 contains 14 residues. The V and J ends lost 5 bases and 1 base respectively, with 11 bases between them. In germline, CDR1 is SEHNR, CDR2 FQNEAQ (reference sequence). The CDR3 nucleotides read TGTGCCAGCAGCACACAGGGTATCCAAGAGACCCAGTACTTC. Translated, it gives CASSTQGIQETQYF.

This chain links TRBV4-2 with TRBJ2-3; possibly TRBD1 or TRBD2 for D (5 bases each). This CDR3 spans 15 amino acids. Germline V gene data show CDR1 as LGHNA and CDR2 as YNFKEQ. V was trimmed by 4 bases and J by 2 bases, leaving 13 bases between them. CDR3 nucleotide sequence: TGTGCCAGCAGCCCCACCGGGACCCTCACAGATACGCAGTATTTT. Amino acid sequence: CASSPTGTLTDTQYF.

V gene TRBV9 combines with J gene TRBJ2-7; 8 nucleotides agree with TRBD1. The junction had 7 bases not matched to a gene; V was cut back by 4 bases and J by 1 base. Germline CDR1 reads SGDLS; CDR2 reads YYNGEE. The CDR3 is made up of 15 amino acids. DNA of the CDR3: TGTGCCAGCAGCCCCGGACAGGGCGCGTCCTACGAGCAGTACTTC. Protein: CASSPGQGASYEQYF.

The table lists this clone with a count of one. This CDR3 is CASSPTGEDQPQHF. The DNA of the CDR3 is TGTGCCAGCAGCCCGACAGGGGAGGACCAGCCCCAGCATTTT. The V and J genes are TRBV2 and TRBJ1-5, with 8 bases identical to TRBD1. Germline CDR1 reads SNHLY; CDR2 reads FYNNEI. V was clipped by 6 bases and J by 7 bases; unmatched bases: 8. The CDR3 is 14 amino acids.

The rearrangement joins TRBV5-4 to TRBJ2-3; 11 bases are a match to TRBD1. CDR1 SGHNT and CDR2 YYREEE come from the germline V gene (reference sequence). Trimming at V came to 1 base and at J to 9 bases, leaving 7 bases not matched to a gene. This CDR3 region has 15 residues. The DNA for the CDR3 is TGTGCCAGCAGCTTGCGATACGGGACAGGGGGGACGCAGTATTTT. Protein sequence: CASSLRYGTGGTQYF.

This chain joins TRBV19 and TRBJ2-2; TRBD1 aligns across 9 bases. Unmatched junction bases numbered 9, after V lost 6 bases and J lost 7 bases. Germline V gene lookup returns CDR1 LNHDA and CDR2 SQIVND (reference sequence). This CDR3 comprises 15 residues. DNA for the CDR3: TGTGCCAGTAGCTATGGACAGGGGTCGGTCGGGGAGCTGTTTTTT. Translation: CASSYGQGSVGELFF.

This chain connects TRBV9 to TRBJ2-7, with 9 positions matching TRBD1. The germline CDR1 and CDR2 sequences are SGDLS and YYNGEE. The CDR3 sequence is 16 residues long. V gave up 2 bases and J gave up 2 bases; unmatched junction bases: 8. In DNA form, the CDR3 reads TGTGCCAGCAGCGTGAGGGCCGGGACAGGGACCTACGAGCAGTACTTC. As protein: CASSVRAGTGTYEQYF.

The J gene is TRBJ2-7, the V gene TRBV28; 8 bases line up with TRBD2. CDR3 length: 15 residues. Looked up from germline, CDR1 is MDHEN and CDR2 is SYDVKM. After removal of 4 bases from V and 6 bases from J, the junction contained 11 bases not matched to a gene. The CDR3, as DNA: TGTGCCAGCAGTTCCCCGGGGGGGATGGGGTTCGAGCAGTACTTC. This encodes CASSSPGGMGFEQYF. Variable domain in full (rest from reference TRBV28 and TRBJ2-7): DVKVTQSSRYLVKRTGEKVFLECVQDMDHENMFWYRQDPGLGLRLIYFSYDVKMKEKGDIPEGYSVSREKKERFSLILESASTNQTSMYLCASSSPGGMGFEQYFGPGTRLTVT.

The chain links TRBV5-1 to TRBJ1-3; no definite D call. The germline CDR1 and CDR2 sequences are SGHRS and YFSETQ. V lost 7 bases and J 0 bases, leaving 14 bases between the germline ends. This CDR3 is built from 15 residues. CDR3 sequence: CASCEVPVSGNTIYF. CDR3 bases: TGCGCCAGCTGTGAGGTCCCTGTCTCTGGAAACACCATATATTTT.

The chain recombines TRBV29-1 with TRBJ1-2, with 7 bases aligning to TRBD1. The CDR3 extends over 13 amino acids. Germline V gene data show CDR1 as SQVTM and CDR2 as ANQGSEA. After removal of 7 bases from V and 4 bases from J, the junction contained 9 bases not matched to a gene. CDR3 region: CSDRQGGVYGYTF. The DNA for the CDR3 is TGCAGCGACCGACAGGGTGGCGTCTATGGCTACACCTTC.

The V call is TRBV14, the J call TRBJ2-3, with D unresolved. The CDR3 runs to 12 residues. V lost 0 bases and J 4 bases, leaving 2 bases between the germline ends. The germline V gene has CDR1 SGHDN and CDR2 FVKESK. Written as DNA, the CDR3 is TGTGCCAGCAGCCAAGAGGCAGATACGCAGTATTTT. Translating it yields CASSQEADTQYF.

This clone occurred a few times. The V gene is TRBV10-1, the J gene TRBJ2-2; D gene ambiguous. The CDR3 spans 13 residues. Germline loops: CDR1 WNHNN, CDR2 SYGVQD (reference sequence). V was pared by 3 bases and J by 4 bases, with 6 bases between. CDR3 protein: CASSDKRTGELFF. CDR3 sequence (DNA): TGCGCCAGCAGTGATAAACGCACCGGGGAGCTGTTTTTT.

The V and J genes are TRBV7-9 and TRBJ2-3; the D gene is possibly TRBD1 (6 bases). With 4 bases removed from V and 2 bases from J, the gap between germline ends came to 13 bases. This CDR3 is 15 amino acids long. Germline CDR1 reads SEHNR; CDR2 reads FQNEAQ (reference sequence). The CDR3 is CASSSSTGITDTQYF. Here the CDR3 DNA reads TGTGCCAGCAGCTCATCAACAGGGATCACAGATACGCAGTATTTT.

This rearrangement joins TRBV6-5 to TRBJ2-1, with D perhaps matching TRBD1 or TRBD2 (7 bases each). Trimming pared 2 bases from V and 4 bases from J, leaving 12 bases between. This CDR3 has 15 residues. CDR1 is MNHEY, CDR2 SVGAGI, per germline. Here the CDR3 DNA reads TGTGCCAGCAGTTACGGGAGGGGGCAATACAATGAGCAGTTCTTC. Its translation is CASSYGRGQYNEQFF.

The CDR3 DNA reads TGCGCCAGCAGCCCGGGACTAGTAATCAGGTATGAGCAGTTCTTC. Translation: CASSPGLVIRYEQFF. This chain uses TRBV4-1 with TRBJ2-1; 8 bases line up with TRBD2. The CDR3 extends over 15 amino acids. J lost 8 bases, V lost 4 bases, and 10 bases had no gene match. From germline, CDR1 is MGHRA and CDR2 YSYEKL.

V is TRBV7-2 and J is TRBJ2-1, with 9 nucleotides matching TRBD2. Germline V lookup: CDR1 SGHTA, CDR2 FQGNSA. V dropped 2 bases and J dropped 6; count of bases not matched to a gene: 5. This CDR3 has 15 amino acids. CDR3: CASSLKRGVLNEQFF. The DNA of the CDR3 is TGTGCCAGCAGCTTAAAGCGGGGGGTTCTCAATGAGCAGTTCTTC.

The CDR3 is CASSLGAGTVPYEQYF. The CDR3 DNA is TGTGCCAGCAGCTTAGGGGCCGGGACAGTTCCCTACGAGCAGTACTTC. The chain uses TRBV7-2 and TRBJ2-7; 7 bases map to TRBD1. The CDR3 extends over 16 amino acids. The germline V gene encodes CDR1 SGHTA and CDR2 FQGNSA. J lost 2 bases, V lost 1 base, and 8 bases had no gene match.